This T cell receptor (beta chain) originates from a study of cytomegalovirus exposure and HLA in healthy donors. Germline lookup yields CDR1 MNHEY and CDR2 SVGAGI. CDR3 length: 15 amino acids. V was pared by 0 bases and J by 2 bases, with 7 bases between. Use of 60 Vbeta and 13 Jbeta primers characterized the PCR. Assay used: immunoSEQ multiplex PCR; TCRdb lists only in-frame clones, some missing. The sample includes 150,000 to 200,000 clones, around 76% of them seen just once. Sequencing was done on a sample of PBMCs. The chain joins TRBV6-5 to TRBJ1-4; D is ambiguous. This sequence was found in a man aged 35 to 55 in good health and CMV-seronegative. Written as DNA, the CDR3 is TGTGCCAGCAGTTACTCCTCACGGACTAATGAAAAACTGTTTTTT. This encodes CASSYSSRTNEKLFF.